The 20 T cell receptor beta chains presented below share a single source sample, sequenced in a study of T cell changes during pregnancy in multiple sclerosis. Sequencing used immunoSEQ multiplex PCR; TCRdb keeps in-frame clones, though not all of them. The sample consists of approximately 30,000 clones, 87% of them appearing once. The specimen comprised CD8+ T cells from peripheral blood mononuclear cells, sampled in the first trimester of pregnancy. The receptors derive from a female donor with multiple sclerosis, enrolled in a pregnancy study.

The gene calls are TRBV5-4 and TRBJ1-1; the D gene is possibly TRBD1 (6 bases). This CDR3 contains 14 residues. Germline V gene data show CDR1 as SGHNT and CDR2 as YYREEE (reference sequence). Deletions cut 2 bases from V and 5 bases from J, with 13 bases between. The CDR3, as DNA: TGTGCCAGCAGCTTACGCGGACAGAGTACTGAAGCTTTCTTT. This translates into CASSLRGQSTEAFF.

This clone was picked up one time. The gene calls are TRBV9 and TRBJ2-1, with 10 positions matching TRBD2. Germline V gene lookup returns CDR1 SGDLS and CDR2 YYNGEE. J lost 4 bases, V lost 6 bases, and 4 bases had no gene match. This CDR3 spans 14 amino acids. CDR3 protein: CASTGLAEYNEQFF. The CDR3 bases are TGTGCCAGCACCGGACTAGCGGAGTACAATGAGCAGTTCTTC. Full variable domain (remainder filled in from reference TRBV9 and TRBJ2-1): DSGVTQTPKHLITATGQRVTLRCSPRSGDLSVYWYQQSLDQGLQFLIQYYNGEERAKGNILERFSAQQFPDLHSELNLSSLELGDSALYFCASTGLAEYNEQFFGPGTRLTVL.

V is TRBV7-9 and J is TRBJ1-2; 7 nucleotides align to TRBD1. The CDR3 loop spans 17 amino acids. The V gene's germline CDR1 is SEHNR and CDR2 FQNEAQ (reference sequence). The junction had 13 bases not matched to a gene; V was cut back by 2 bases and J by 4 bases. The CDR3 DNA follows: TGTGCCAGCAGCTTAAACCCCGGGACAGTCGCTCGCTATGGCTACACCTTC. Protein sequence: CASSLNPGTVARYGYTF.

This clone was counted a few times. The chain uses TRBV10-3 and TRBJ2-1; TRBD2 aligns across 7 bases. The germline gives CDR1 ENHRY, CDR2 SYGVKD. CDR3 length equals 16 residues. With 2 bases clipped from V and 4 bases from J, the junction kept 8 bases outside the gene matches. CDR3 residues: CAISEGGEGYYNEQFF. CDR3 nucleotide sequence: TGTGCCATCAGTGAGGGCGGGGAGGGATATTACAATGAGCAGTTCTTC.

The chain is built from TRBV2 and TRBJ1-1; D call uncertain. Germline CDR1 reads SNHLY; CDR2 reads FYNNEI. The CDR3 consists of 9 residues. Trimming took off 5 bases at V and 12 bases at J, with 7 bases between the two ends. Here the CDR3 reads CASSPETFF. The CDR3 nucleotides are TGTGCCAGCAGTCCAGAAACTTTCTTT.

The rearrangement uses TRBV6-5 and TRBJ2-3; 10 nucleotides line up with TRBD1. V shed 4 bases and J 4 bases; nucleotides not matched to a gene: 8. CDR1 is MNHEY and CDR2 is SVGAGI in the germline V gene. The CDR3 loop spans 16 amino acids. The DNA for the CDR3 is TGTGCCAGCAGTTTCCATAGACAGGGGGCCGCAGATACGCAGTATTTT. Translating gives CASSFHRQGAADTQYF.

The chain carries TRBV4-1 and TRBJ2-7; D perhaps matches TRBD1 (5 bases). The germline V and J ends were trimmed by 1 base and 11 bases, with 9 bases remaining between them. The germline CDR1 and CDR2 sequences are MGHRA and YSYEKL. The CDR3 has 11 residues. This CDR3 is CASSQGRDKYF. As DNA, the CDR3 is TGCGCCAGCAGCCAAGGCAGGGATAAGTACTTC.

The rearrangement joins TRBV27 to TRBJ1-1; D remains ambiguous. Trimming removed 6 bases at V and 1 base at J, with 12 bases between. This CDR3 is 14 amino acids long. Germline V lookup: CDR1 MNHEY, CDR2 SMNVEV (reference sequence). The CDR3 nucleotides are TGTGCCAGCAGAGAGGGCATCGGGAACACTGAAGCTTTCTTT. Protein product: CASREGIGNTEAFF.

The chain uses TRBV29-1 and TRBJ2-7; 7 bases align to TRBD1. Germline V gene data show CDR1 as SQVTM and CDR2 as ANQGSEA. The V segment lost 6 bases and the J segment 3 bases; nucleotides outside the gene matches: 11. The CDR3 runs to 14 residues. CDR3 in amino acids: CSVRSGQNFYEQYF. The CDR3 DNA sequence: TGCAGCGTGCGCTCGGGACAGAACTTCTACGAGCAGTACTTC.

The rearrangement uses TRBV11-2 and TRBJ2-3; TRBD2 matches 11 bases. The germline gives CDR1 SGHAT, CDR2 FQNNGV. V lost 0 bases to trimming and J lost 9 bases; unmatched junction nucleotides: 5. CDR3 length: 15 residues. The CDR3 nucleotides are TGTGCCAGCAGCTTAGAAACTAGCGGGAGCGAGACGCAGTATTTT. It specifies CASSLETSGSETQYF.

In DNA, the CDR3 is TGTGCCACCGATAGACAGGGGTCACCATCCCCACAAGAGACCCAGTACTTC. It codes for CATDRQGSPSPQETQYF. The chain employs TRBV28 and TRBJ2-5; 8 bases map to TRBD1. The CDR3 is 17 amino acids. With V trimmed by 10 bases and J by 2 bases, 18 bases remained unmatched. CDR1 and CDR2 from the germline V gene are MDHEN and SYDVKM.

This clone was found once. The chain has TRBV4-3 and TRBJ1-1, with D uncertain. The CDR3 totals 14 residues. V was pared by 4 bases and J by 4 bases, with 13 bases between. Germline V gene data show CDR1 as LGHNA and CDR2 as YSLEER. This CDR3 is CASSRTRGPTEAFF. CDR3 sequence (DNA): TGCGCCAGCAGCCGGACGAGAGGGCCCACTGAAGCTTTCTTT.

V is TRBV7-3 and J is TRBJ2-3, with TRBD2 matching over 9 bases. The germline gives CDR1 SGHTA, CDR2 FQGTGA. The CDR3 loop spans 14 amino acids. V shed 2 bases, J shed 4 bases, and the junction held 1 base outside the gene matches. In DNA form, the CDR3 reads TGTGCCAGCAGCTTAGTAGCGGGGGCAGATACGCAGTATTTT. Encoded protein: CASSLVAGADTQYF.

The CDR3 spells CASSPLDREYEQYF. In nucleotides, the CDR3 is TGTGCCAGCTCACCACTAGACAGGGAGTACGAGCAGTACTTC. The V and J genes are TRBV18 and TRBJ2-7; TRBD1 matches at 7 bases. This CDR3 spans 14 amino acids. The germline V gene has CDR1 KGHSH and CDR2 LQKENI. V lost 1 base, J lost 4 bases, and 4 bases stayed unmatched.

The genes are TRBV9 and TRBJ2-7; D may be TRBD2 (5 bases). Germline V gene lookup returns CDR1 SGDLS and CDR2 YYNGEE. Trimming took 2 bases from V and 3 from J, leaving 9 bases between them. The CDR3 is 13 residues long. The CDR3 reads CASSVGIGYEQYF. The CDR3 DNA is TGTGCCAGCAGCGTCGGGATTGGCTACGAGCAGTACTTC.

This clone has only a few counts. The chain uses TRBV30 and TRBJ2-7; D possibly corresponds to TRBD2 (6 bases). CDR3 length: 14 residues. V dropped 6 bases and J dropped 6 bases, with 21 bases sitting between them. In germline, CDR1 is GTSNPN, CDR2 SVGIG (reference sequence). CDR3 region: CACQKAGDSGEQYF. DNA of the CDR3: TGTGCCTGCCAAAAGGCCGGGGACTCCGGCGAGCAGTACTTC.

The rearrangement uses TRBV9 and TRBJ2-1, with 9 bases fitting TRBD2. Trimming took 4 bases from V and 6 from J; bases not matched to a gene: 11. The germline CDR1 and CDR2 sequences are SGDLS and YYNGEE. The CDR3 spans 16 residues. The CDR3 region is CASSPLSGSTINEQFF. CDR3 sequence (DNA): TGTGCCAGCAGCCCCCTTAGCGGGAGTACCATCAATGAGCAGTTCTTC.

The rearrangement joins TRBV2 to TRBJ2-1, with 8 positions matching TRBD1. This CDR3 is built from 14 residues. In germline, CDR1 is SNHLY, CDR2 FYNNEI. V shed 5 bases, J shed 5 bases, and the junction held 5 bases outside the gene matches. In DNA form, the CDR3 reads TGTGCCAGCAGTCTTTCACAGGGGGACAATGAGCAGTTCTTC. Protein sequence: CASSLSQGDNEQFF.

The chain employs TRBV15 and TRBJ2-2, with D maybe TRBD2 (5 bases). Per germline, CDR1 LNHNV and CDR2 YYDKDF (reference sequence). The CDR3 totals 16 residues. With 1 base removed from V and 5 bases from J, the gap between germline ends came to 14 bases. The CDR3 DNA sequence: TGTGCCACCAGCAGAGGAGTGGGAGCTGGAACCGGGGAGCTGTTTTTT. Translated: CATSRGVGAGTGELFF.

The rearrangement uses TRBV11-2 and TRBJ1-2; D is unclear. This CDR3 is built from 15 residues. Germline CDR1 is SGHAT and CDR2 is FQNNGV. Trimming cost V 4 bases and J 0 bases, with 12 bases left between them. Here the CDR3 reads CASSSPLTANYGYTF. CDR3 DNA: TGTGCCAGCAGCTCCCCGTTAACAGCTAACTATGGCTACACCTTC.